The clone carrying this T cell receptor beta chain was observed once. This sample was included in a study of beta chain features in type 1 diabetes. Since all of the isolated RNA was reverse transcribed, expressed TCRB transcripts were what got sequenced. Clones were sequenced by immunoSEQ multiplex PCR, and TCRdb holds only the in-frame ones, with some missing. The table has 130,000 to 150,000 clones, around 50% seen once. Germline V CDR1 and CDR2: LNHDA, SQIVND (reference sequence). This CDR3 region has 14 residues. The V and J ends lost 5 bases and 4 bases, in that order; junction bases with no gene match: 6.

The clonotype was recovered from a man between 18 and 35 years old in good health. The chain combines TRBV19 with TRBJ2-5; TRBD2 agrees at 8 bases. The source material was Tregs from blood. The CDR3 spells CASSGGLVAETQYF. CDR3 bases: TGTGCCAGTAGTGGGGGACTAGTCGCAGAGACCCAGTACTTC.